One and the same sample provided the 11 T cell receptor beta chains below, sequenced in a study of early T cells in non-severe SARS-CoV-2 infection. TCRdb re-called the 5' RACE reads with MiXCR, one entry per CDR3 protein. The data show roughly 31,000 distinct CDR3 sequences, roughly 9.7% seen once. Sequencing input: whole blood. The receptors come from an adult who was a healthcare worker with PCR-confirmed SARS-CoV-2 infection or an uninfected control (not recorded which).

This clonotype was seen many times. The chain combines TRBV9 with TRBJ2-1; 8 bases are a match to TRBD1. The CDR3 loop spans 12 amino acids. V gave up 5 bases and J gave up 9 bases; unmatched junction bases: 4. Germline loops: CDR1 SGDLS, CDR2 YYNGEE. The CDR3 DNA reads TGTGCCAGCAGGGCAGGGGGCAGTGAGCAGTTCTTC. Residues: CASRAGGSEQFF.

This chain uses TRBV5-1 with TRBJ2-7, with D possibly being TRBD1 (6 bases). Germline loops: CDR1 SGHRS, CDR2 YFSETQ. V shed 4 bases and J shed 5 bases, with 7 bases lying between them. The CDR3 covers 11 residues. Here the CDR3 reads CASSGGNEQYF. CDR3 nucleotide sequence: TGCGCCAGCAGCGGGGGCAACGAGCAGTACTTC.

The chain has TRBV27 and TRBJ1-2, with D perhaps matching TRBD1 (5 bases). The CDR3 is 14 amino acids. V was shortened by 6 bases and J by 7 bases, with 18 bases between the two germline ends. CDR1 and CDR2 (germline): MNHEY, SMNVEV (reference sequence). The CDR3 DNA follows: TGTGCCAGCAGCCGGGACGCCGCCCGGGGTGGCTACACCTTC. Translation: CASSRDAARGGYTF.

V and J are TRBV20-1 and TRBJ1-1, with TRBD1 matching 7 bases. There are 13 residues in the CDR3. With V trimmed by 5 bases and J by 1 base, 4 bases remained unmatched. Germline CDR1 is DFQATT and CDR2 is SNEGSKA (reference sequence). The CDR3 DNA reads as TGCAGTGCTCGACGGGACAGGAACACTGAAGCTTTCTTT. Protein: CSARRDRNTEAFF.

The chain uses TRBV7-2 and TRBJ1-4; D is ambiguous. In germline, CDR1 is SGHTA, CDR2 FQGNSA. Trimming took off 1 base at V and 8 bases at J, with 11 bases between the two ends. The CDR3 covers 14 residues. This CDR3 is CASSLGKSREKLFF. The CDR3 nucleotides read TGTGCCAGCAGCTTAGGAAAGAGCCGCGAAAAACTGTTTTTT.

This clonotype was seen many times. This rearrangement joins TRBV20-1 to TRBJ2-7; maybe TRBD2 (6 bases). V was clipped by 7 bases and J by 7 bases, with 14 bases between them. CDR3 length: 11 residues. Germline CDR1 is DFQATT and CDR2 is SNEGSKA (reference sequence). The CDR3 nucleotides read TGCAGTGGAAGTGAGGGGAGGGAGCAGTACTTC. It yields the protein CSGSEGREQYF.

This clonotype has ten or more counts. The chain recombines TRBV12-3 or TRBV12-4 with TRBJ2-5, with unresolved D. The ends were cut back, 3 bases at V and 5 bases at J, with 16 bases in the middle. The CDR3 runs to 15 residues. The CDR3 nucleotides read TGTGCCAGCAGTTTGTACGTCTCTAAAGGGGAGACCCAGTACTTC. Amino acids: CASSLYVSKGETQYF.

This clonotype has a handful of counts. The chain carries TRBV29-1 and TRBJ2-3, with D unclear. V lost 7 bases and J 2 bases, leaving 16 bases between the germline ends. The germline gives CDR1 SQVTM, CDR2 ANQGSEA. The CDR3 is made up of 14 amino acids. CDR3 nucleotides: TGCAGCGCCCTGAATTGGCAGACCACAGATACGCAGTATTTT. Its translation is CSALNWQTTDTQYF.

This sequence joins TRBV10-3 and TRBJ1-1, with unresolved D. Trimming took off 7 bases at V and 0 bases at J, with 9 bases between the two ends. This CDR3 is 13 amino acids long. Per the germline V gene, CDR1 is ENHRY and CDR2 is SYGVKD. CDR3 in DNA: TGTGCCATCAAGCGTGACATGAACACTGAAGCTTTCTTT. This encodes CAIKRDMNTEAFF.

This clonotype was seen many times. The chain links TRBV7-2 to TRBJ2-7; no clear D. Germline V gives CDR1 SGHTA, CDR2 FQGNSA. Trimming pared 1 base from V and 2 bases from J, leaving 12 bases between. The CDR3 is 15 amino acids. The CDR3 region has the DNA TGTGCCAGCAGCTTAGGAGTCCCTCCTACCTACGAGCAGTACTTC. Translation gives CASSLGVPPTYEQYF.

The chain employs TRBV6-2 or TRBV6-3 and TRBJ2-1, with D perhaps TRBD1 or TRBD2 (6 bases each). The germline V gene has CDR1 MNHEY and CDR2 SVGEGT. This CDR3 spans 14 amino acids. V was pared by 5 bases and J by 5 bases, with 13 bases between. The CDR3 loop is CASSATGANNEQFF. CDR3 bases: TGTGCCAGCAGTGCCACGGGGGCCAACAATGAGCAGTTCTTC.